This T cell receptor beta chain was captured in a study of OX40 agonist ivuxolimab in advanced cancers. Overall study context: Subjects had a mean age of 60 years, with a range of roughly 23 to 79; around 83% were male.

The CDR3 extends over 12 amino acids. Germline assignment: CDR1 MNHEY and CDR2 SVGAGI. V shed 11 bases, J shed 3 bases, and the junction held 1 base outside the gene matches. Sequencing was performed with immunoSEQ multiplex PCR; in TCRdb, only in-frame clones are kept and a portion is missing. The sample includes around 140,000 clones, 90% seen only once; the top ten take about 1%. The input for sequencing was CD4+ or CD8+ T cells sorted from blood, taken in a trial of the OX40 agonist ivuxolimab. The sequence was collected from an adult with an advanced solid tumor such as melanoma, head and neck, liver or kidney cancer. The chain recombines TRBV6-5 with TRBJ2-1, with 10 bases identical to TRBD2. CDR3 bases: TGTGCCGCTAGCGGGAGCTACAATGAGCAGTTCTTC. Protein sequence: CAASGSYNEQFF.